This paragraph covers one T cell receptor beta chain sequence. The sample is drawn from a study of molecular identifiers for immune sequencing clone quantification. Per the germline V gene, CDR1 is DFQATT and CDR2 is SNEGSKA (reference sequence). The V end lost 0 bases, the J end lost 3 bases, and 20 bases lay between the germline ends. This CDR3 is built from 18 residues. Each CDR3 protein gets one entry after TCRdb re-called the PCR reads with MiXCR. The repertoire consists of hundreds of thousands of distinct CDR3 sequences, with approximately 24% occurring once and the leading ten covering about 0.8%.

V gene TRBV20-1 combines with J gene TRBJ2-2, with D uncertain. This receptor was taken from a human donor in good health. Some libraries in this study had Jurkat cell RNA spiked in. Sequenced material: naive CD8+ T cells from blood, with Jurkat cell RNA spiked in. Specified subset: FACS-sorted CD8+CD4-CCR7+CD45RA+ naive T cells. The chain's CDR3 is CSARDPAAGTSDTGELFF. In nucleotides, the CDR3 is TGCAGTGCTAGAGATCCCGCGGCCGGAACGTCGGACACCGGGGAGCTGTTTTTT.